Included here is one T cell receptor (beta chain) sequence, with context. The antigen is undetermined. This sample was taken from a study of post-analysis software for immune sequencing data. The CDR3 spans 11 residues. Germline CDR1 is SQVTM and CDR2 is ANQGSEA. Trimming shortened V by 3 bases and J by 7 bases, and 9 bases separated the two germline ends. cDNA libraries for TCR beta contained unique molecular identifiers. Each CDR3 protein gets one entry after TCRdb re-called the PCR reads with MiXCR. The top ten clones hold over 10% of a sample with approximately 460,000 distinct CDR3 sequences, 40% to 55% of them seen once. General study results and limits: Higher frequency in patients than in controls was seen for roughly five TRBV segments, with TRBV5-6, TRBV5-1 and TRBV20-1 among them.

The gene calls are TRBV29-1 and TRBJ1-2; no clear D. Sample: blood. The receptor's source is a girl between 10 and 17 years old with multiple sclerosis. CDR3 sequence (DNA): TGCAGCGTTGAGGCAAGGGCTGGCTACACCTTC. Protein: CSVEARAGYTF.